The sequence of this T cell receptor beta chain was determined in a study of cytomegalovirus exposure and HLA in healthy donors. Broader study findings: Analyzed later, most CMV-associated TCR beta chains appeared HLA-restricted. Among the most significant clusters, several appeared linked to common viral pathogens in a later analysis. Immune exposure was documented only through CMV serostatus.

Details on this clone: Its antigen remains unknown.

Germline values: CDR1 MNHEY, CDR2 SMNVEV (reference sequence). V gave up 4 bases and J gave up 2 bases; unmatched junction bases: 14. CDR3 length: 18 residues. PCR primers comprised 60 Vbeta and 13 Jbeta primers. TCRdb's copy holds only in-frame clones and misses some; the assay was immunoSEQ multiplex PCR. The repertoire has 150,000 or so clones, around three quarters of them found once; the top ten carry roughly 1%. This chain uses TRBV27 with TRBJ2-5; 9 nucleotides match TRBD2. This clonotype was obtained from a woman in her thirties or forties in good health and CMV-seronegative. The sequenced sample was PBMCs. Here the CDR3 reads CASSSLAGTLLNQETQYF. The CDR3 coding sequence is TGTGCCAGCAGTTCCCTAGCGGGAACTCTTCTTAATCAAGAGACCCAGTACTTC.